This passage covers 15 T cell receptor beta chains from one sample sequenced in a study of blood T cell repertoires in COVID-19 (dated by TCRdb to 2018 to 2021). The library came from the immunoSEQ multiplex PCR assay. TCRdb carries this immuneACCESS record with in-frame sequences only. Its versions omit some clonotypes, under half of them owing to an unresolved V gene in the studies checked, with the rest unexplained. The sample has 340,000 or so clones on record, around 85% of them singletons. The ten largest make up approximately 4% of the sample. Sequencing input: PBMCs or T cells enriched from blood (not recorded which). The receptor source for this set is a woman aged 40 to 55 with acute COVID-19.

This rearrangement joins TRBV12-3 or TRBV12-4 to TRBJ1-1; no clear D. V was shortened by 0 bases and J by 7 bases, with 9 bases between the two germline ends. CDR3 length: 13 amino acids. CDR3 region: CASSLALIHEAFF. The CDR3 DNA follows: TGTGCCAGCAGTTTAGCTCTTATACATGAAGCTTTCTTT.

V and J are TRBV11-2 and TRBJ2-7; 14 bases map to TRBD2. This CDR3 has 17 residues. The J segment lost 1 base and the V segment lost 4 bases, leaving 6 bases of the junction unmatched. CDR1 is SGHAT, CDR2 FQNNGV, per germline. CDR3 region: CASSSYGTSGSSYEQYF. In DNA form, the CDR3 reads TGTGCCAGCAGCTCCTACGGGACTAGCGGGAGTTCCTACGAGCAGTACTTC.

The chain carries TRBV4-3 and TRBJ1-1; TRBD1 is a possible D gene (6 bases). CDR1 is LGHNA and CDR2 is YSLEER in the germline V gene. The CDR3 is 14 residues long. V gave up 0 bases and J gave up 6 bases, with 11 bases separating them. CDR3 nucleotide sequence: TGCGCCAGCAGCCAAGAGTTGCAGGGGCCTGAAGCTTTCTTT. It encodes CASSQELQGPEAFF.

This clone occurred a few times. This chain uses TRBV12-3 or TRBV12-4 with TRBJ1-4, with a tentative D call TRBD1 (6 bases). The CDR3 spans 12 residues. V gave up 9 bases and J gave up 6 bases, with 11 bases separating them. The CDR3 region is CASRGIDEKLFF. CDR3 DNA sequence: TGTGCCAGTAGGGGGATTGATGAAAAACTGTTTTTT.

Turning to this clone: The sample carries other DNA sequences with the same CDR3. The chain is built from TRBV9 and TRBJ1-3; D remains unclear. CDR1 and CDR2 (germline): SGDLS, YYNGEE. CDR3 length: 14 amino acids. The V and J ends lost 2 bases and 0 bases respectively, with 6 bases between them. The CDR3 here is CASSVRDSGNTIYF. The DNA for the CDR3 is TGTGCCAGCAGCGTGCGCGACTCTGGAAACACCATATATTTT. The variable domain in full, with the rest retrieved from reference TRBV9 and TRBJ1-3, is DSGVTQTPKHLITATGQRVTLRCSPRSGDLSVYWYQQSLDQGLQFLIQYYNGEERAKGNILERFSAQQFPDLHSELNLSSLELGDSALYFCASSVRDSGNTIYFGEGSWLTVV.

The chain is built from TRBV28 and TRBJ2-7; TRBD1 matches at 7 bases. J was trimmed by 2 bases and V by 9 bases; bases with no gene match: 4. Germline assignment: CDR1 MDHEN and CDR2 SYDVKM. The CDR3 extends over 12 amino acids. This CDR3 is CASGQAAYEQYF. In nucleotides, the CDR3 is TGTGCCAGTGGACAGGCTGCCTACGAGCAGTACTTC.

The chain couples TRBV15 to TRBJ2-1; the D is unclear. This CDR3 spans 14 amino acids. Trimming removed 8 bases from V and 2 bases from J, with 13 bases in between. Germline V gene sequence: CDR1 LNHNV, CDR2 YYDKDF (reference sequence). The CDR3 DNA reads TGTGCCACCGGGCGTGGCCTCACCTACAATGAGCAGTTCTTC. It codes for CATGRGLTYNEQFF. The complete variable domain, with remaining parts taken from reference TRBV15 and TRBJ2-1, reads DAMVIQNPRYQVTQFGKPVTLSCSQTLNHNVMYWYQQKSSQAPKLLFHYYDKDFNNEADTPDNFQSRRPNTSFCFLDIRSPGLGDTAMYLCATGRGLTYNEQFFGPGTRLTVL.

Note on this clone: Other DNA sequences in this specimen translate into the identical CDR3. The chain carries TRBV11-2 and TRBJ1-2; no firm D call. This CDR3 has 12 amino acids. V was cut by 5 bases and J by 5 bases, with 9 bases left in between. Germline V gene data show CDR1 as SGHAT and CDR2 as FQNNGV. Here the CDR3 reads CASSPDSYGYTF. CDR3 in DNA: TGTGCCAGCAGCCCCGACTCATATGGCTACACCTTC. The whole variable domain, remainder taken from reference TRBV11-2 and TRBJ1-2, is EAGVAQSPRYKIIEKRQSVAFWCNPISGHATLYWYQQILGQGPKLLIQFQNNGVVDDSQLPKDRFSAERLKGVDSTLKIQPAKLEDSAVYLCASSPDSYGYTFGSGTRLTVV.

The CDR3 DNA reads as TGTGCCAGCAGTTACGTCGCAGGGCCGGCTTACTTAGCCAAAAACATTCAGTACTTC. It translates to CASSYVAGPAYLAKNIQYF. This chain links TRBV6-2 or TRBV6-3 with TRBJ2-4; the D gene is possibly TRBD1 (5 bases). Germline CDR1 reads MNHEY; CDR2 reads SVGEGT. The CDR3 is 19 residues long. Deletions cut 2 bases from V and 0 bases from J, with 20 bases between.

The chain employs TRBV7-9 and TRBJ1-2, with D tentatively TRBD1 (5 bases). V shed 1 base and J shed 4 bases, with 7 bases lying between them. In germline, CDR1 is SEHNR, CDR2 FQNEAQ (reference sequence). This CDR3 has 13 amino acids. The CDR3 sequence is CASSLEDSYGYTF. DNA for the CDR3: TGTGCCAGCAGCTTAGAAGACAGCTATGGCTACACCTTC.

This clone appeared a single time. This chain joins TRBV7-9 and TRBJ2-5; the D is unclear. The V end lost 2 bases, the J end lost 7 bases, and 14 bases lay between the germline ends. Germline V CDR1 and CDR2: SEHNR, FQNEAQ (reference sequence). CDR3 length: 14 amino acids. CDR3 sequence reads: CASSLILELATQYF. The CDR3 bases are TGTGCCAGCAGCTTAATTTTGGAGTTAGCGACCCAGTACTTC.

V and J are TRBV5-4 and TRBJ2-2; D gene ambiguous. This CDR3 has 15 residues. From germline, CDR1 is SGHNT and CDR2 YYREEE (reference sequence). V was clipped by 0 bases and J by 6 bases, with 12 bases between them. This CDR3 reads CASSLGLVKAGELFF. The CDR3 coding sequence is TGTGCCAGCAGCTTGGGTCTAGTAAAGGCCGGGGAGCTGTTTTTT.

This rearrangement joins TRBV18 to TRBJ1-1; D unclear. From germline, CDR1 is KGHSH and CDR2 LQKENI. V dropped 2 bases and J dropped 4 bases, with 11 bases sitting between them. The CDR3 contains 14 residues. CDR3 coding DNA: TGTGCCAGCTCACCATTGACTGGGAGCACTGAAGCTTTCTTT. Its protein product is CASSPLTGSTEAFF. Using reference TRBV18 and TRBJ1-1 for the parts outside the CDR3, the full variable domain is NAGVMQNPRHLVRRRGQEARLRCSPMKGHSHVYWYRQLPEEGLKFMVYLQKENIIDESGMPKERFSAEFPKEGPSILRIQQVVRGDSAAYFCASSPLTGSTEAFFGQGTRLTVV.

The CDR3 reads CASSPRGYEQYF. The DNA for the CDR3 is TGTGCCAGCAGCCCCAGGGGATACGAGCAGTACTTC. The rearrangement links TRBV6-5 to TRBJ2-7; possibly TRBD1 for D (6 bases). This CDR3 has 12 amino acids. CDR1 MNHEY and CDR2 SVGAGI come from the germline V gene. V was shortened by 6 bases and J by 4 bases, with 10 bases between the two germline ends.

The V gene is TRBV15, the J gene TRBJ1-5; D possibly corresponds to TRBD1 (6 bases). Germline loops: CDR1 LNHNV, CDR2 YYDKDF (reference sequence). The V and J ends lost 5 bases and 4 bases respectively, with 12 bases between them. CDR3 length: 14 amino acids. The CDR3 bases are TGTGCCACCAGCTCCCAGGGGAGAAATCAGCCCCAGCATTTT. Translated, it gives CATSSQGRNQPQHF. The full variable domain, rest sourced from reference TRBV15 and TRBJ1-5, is DAMVIQNPRYQVTQFGKPVTLSCSQTLNHNVMYWYQQKSSQAPKLLFHYYDKDFNNEADTPDNFQSRRPNTSFCFLDIRSPGLGDTAMYLCATSSQGRNQPQHFGDGTRLSIL.